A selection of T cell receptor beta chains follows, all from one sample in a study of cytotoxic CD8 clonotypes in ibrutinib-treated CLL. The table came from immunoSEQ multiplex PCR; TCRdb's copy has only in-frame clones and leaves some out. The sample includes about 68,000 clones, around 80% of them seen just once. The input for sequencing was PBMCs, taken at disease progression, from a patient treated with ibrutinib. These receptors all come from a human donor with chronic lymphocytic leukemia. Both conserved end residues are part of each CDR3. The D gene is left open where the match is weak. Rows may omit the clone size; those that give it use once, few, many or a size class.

CDR3aa: CASSQGQGYQPQHF
CDR3nt: TGTGCCAGCAGCCAGGGACAGGGATACCAGCCCCAGCATTTT
d_gene: TRBD1
v_gene: TRBV5-4
abundance: NA
j_gene: TRBJ1-5

CDR3aa: CASSPGTSFSYEQYF
CDR3nt: TGCGCCAGCAGCCCGGGGACTAGCTTCTCCTACGAGCAGTACTTC
d_gene: TRBD2
v_gene: TRBV5-1
abundance: NA
j_gene: TRBJ2-7

CDR3aa: CASSPSGTGGYEQYF
CDR3nt: TGTGCCAGCAGCCCCTCCGGGACAGGCGGTTACGAGCAGTACTTC
d_gene: TRBD1
v_gene: TRBV7-6
abundance: once
j_gene: TRBJ2-7

CDR3aa: CAISDTKIFNEQFF
CDR3nt: TGTGCCATCAGTGACACCAAAATATTCAATGAGCAGTTCTTC
d_gene: NA
v_gene: TRBV10-3
abundance: NA
j_gene: TRBJ2-1

CDR3aa: CASSPPTAYEQYF
CDR3nt: TGTGCCAGCTCACCACCGACAGCCTACGAGCAGTACTTC
d_gene: NA
v_gene: TRBV18
abundance: NA
j_gene: TRBJ2-7

CDR3aa: CASSFRRAGNEQFF
CDR3nt: TGTGCCAGCAGTTTCCGCCGAGCGGGAAATGAGCAGTTCTTC
d_gene: TRBD2
v_gene: TRBV6-5
abundance: NA
j_gene: TRBJ2-1

CDR3aa: CASSAAPGYGYTF
CDR3nt: TGTGCCAGCAGTGCAGCTCCGGGCTATGGCTACACCTTC
d_gene: NA
v_gene: TRBV6-1
abundance: NA
j_gene: TRBJ1-2

CDR3aa: CASSQRWQGSEKLFF
CDR3nt: TGTGCCAGCAGCCAGAGGTGGCAGGGCAGTGAAAAACTGTTTTTT
d_gene: NA
v_gene: TRBV4-2
abundance: NA
j_gene: TRBJ1-4

CDR3aa: CASSLSTGTGRYGYTF
CDR3nt: TGTGCCAGCAGCTTATCAACCGGGACAGGGAGGTATGGCTACACCTTC
d_gene: TRBD1
v_gene: TRBV7-8
abundance: NA
j_gene: TRBJ1-2

CDR3aa: CASSPHYTGELFF
CDR3nt: TGTGCCAGCAGCCCCCATTACACCGGGGAGCTGTTTTTT
d_gene: NA
v_gene: TRBV5-4
abundance: NA
j_gene: TRBJ2-2

CDR3aa: CASSYFTVNTEAFF
CDR3nt: TGTGCCAGCAGTTACTTTACAGTTAACACTGAAGCTTTCTTT
d_gene: NA
v_gene: TRBV6-5
abundance: NA
j_gene: TRBJ1-1

CDR3aa: CASSQGGTHSYEQYF
CDR3nt: TGTGCCAGCAGCCAAGGCGGGACGCACTCCTACGAGCAGTACTTC
d_gene: NA
v_gene: TRBV4-2
abundance: NA
j_gene: TRBJ2-7

CDR3aa: CASSPSSETYNEQFF
CDR3nt: TGTGCCAGCAGCCCTTCTAGCGAAACCTACAATGAGCAGTTCTTC
d_gene: NA
v_gene: TRBV5-4
abundance: NA
j_gene: TRBJ2-1

CDR3aa: CASSILAGAGNEQFF
CDR3nt: TGTGCCAGTAGTATCTTAGCGGGAGCGGGCAATGAGCAGTTCTTC
d_gene: TRBD2
v_gene: TRBV19
abundance: NA
j_gene: TRBJ2-1

CDR3aa: CATRGGSNNEQFF
CDR3nt: TGTGCCACCCGGGGGGGGAGCAACAATGAGCAGTTCTTC
d_gene: TRBD2
v_gene: TRBV27
abundance: once
j_gene: TRBJ2-1

CDR3aa: CASSPLAGARSYEQYF
CDR3nt: TGTGCCAGCAGCCCCCTAGCGGGAGCGCGATCCTACGAGCAGTACTTC
d_gene: TRBD2
v_gene: TRBV7-2
abundance: once
j_gene: TRBJ2-7

CDR3aa: CASSPVAGDTQYF
CDR3nt: TGTGCCAGCTCACCGGTAGCGGGGGATACGCAGTATTTT
d_gene: TRBD2
v_gene: TRBV18
abundance: NA
j_gene: TRBJ2-3

CDR3aa: CSARLPPLHF
CDR3nt: TGCAGTGCTAGACTTCCGCCCCTCCACTTT
d_gene: NA
v_gene: TRBV20-1
abundance: NA
j_gene: TRBJ1-6

CDR3aa: CAWSLGAVPLYGYTF
CDR3nt: TGTGCCTGGAGTTTGGGAGCGGTACCTCTCTATGGCTACACCTTC
d_gene: NA
v_gene: TRBV30
abundance: NA
j_gene: TRBJ1-2

CDR3aa: CASSDLPGQGGNQPQHF
CDR3nt: TGTGCCAGCAGCGATCTCCCGGGACAGGGTGGCAATCAGCCCCAGCATTTT
d_gene: TRBD1
v_gene: TRBV7-6
abundance: NA
j_gene: TRBJ1-5

CDR3aa: CASSQRGTEQYF
CDR3nt: TGCGCCAGCAGCCAACGTGGGACAGAGCAGTACTTC
d_gene: NA
v_gene: TRBV4-1
abundance: once
j_gene: TRBJ2-7

CDR3aa: CASSQDKRRDGNEQFF
CDR3nt: TGCGCCAGCAGCCAAGATAAGAGGCGCGATGGTAATGAGCAGTTCTTC
d_gene: NA
v_gene: TRBV4-1
abundance: NA
j_gene: TRBJ2-1

CDR3aa: CASRATGGAIYEQYF
CDR3nt: TGTGCCAGCAGAGCAACAGGGGGCGCGATCTACGAGCAGTACTTC
d_gene: TRBD1
v_gene: TRBV6-5
abundance: NA
j_gene: TRBJ2-7

CDR3aa: CASSVGGYNTEAFF
CDR3nt: TGTGCCAGCAGCGTAGGGGGGTATAACACTGAAGCTTTCTTT
d_gene: NA
v_gene: TRBV9
abundance: NA
j_gene: TRBJ1-1

CDR3aa: CASSEGRVGYTF
CDR3nt: TGCGCCAGCAGTGAGGGGCGGGTTGGCTACACCTTC
d_gene: NA
v_gene: TRBV10-2
abundance: NA
j_gene: TRBJ1-2

CDR3aa: CASSSPAVNTEAFF
CDR3nt: TGTGCCAGCAGTTCTCCAGCCGTGAACACTGAAGCTTTCTTT
d_gene: NA
v_gene: TRBV6-5
abundance: few
j_gene: TRBJ1-1

CDR3aa: CASSGQGLASSYNEQFF
CDR3nt: TGTGCCAGCAGTGGCCAAGGACTAGCGAGCTCCTACAATGAGCAGTTCTTC
d_gene: TRBD2
v_gene: TRBV6-1
abundance: NA
j_gene: TRBJ2-1

CDR3aa: CASSISQGGQPQHF
CDR3nt: TGTGCCAGTAGTATATCGCAGGGGGGTCAGCCCCAGCATTTT
d_gene: TRBD1
v_gene: TRBV19
abundance: NA
j_gene: TRBJ1-5

CDR3aa: CASSQYGNNNQPQHF
CDR3nt: TGTGCCAGCAGTCAGTACGGCAACAACAATCAGCCCCAGCATTTT
d_gene: NA
v_gene: TRBV6-4
abundance: few
j_gene: TRBJ1-5

CDR3aa: CASSLRGLAGEGPYNEQFF
CDR3nt: TGTGCCAGCAGTTTGCGGGGACTAGCGGGAGAGGGCCCCTACAATGAGCAGTTCTTC
d_gene: TRBD2
v_gene: TRBV27
abundance: NA
j_gene: TRBJ2-1

CDR3aa: CASSGRVSSNQPQHF
CDR3nt: TGTGCCAGCAGTGGCAGGGTTAGTAGCAATCAGCCCCAGCATTTT
d_gene: NA
v_gene: TRBV6-1
abundance: NA
j_gene: TRBJ1-5